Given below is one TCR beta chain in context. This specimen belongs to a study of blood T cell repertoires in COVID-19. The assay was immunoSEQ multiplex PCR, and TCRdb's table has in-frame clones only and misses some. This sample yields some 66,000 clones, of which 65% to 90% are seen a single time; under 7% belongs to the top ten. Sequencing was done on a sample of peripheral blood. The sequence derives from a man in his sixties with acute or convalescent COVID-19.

In DNA form, the CDR3 reads TGTGCCAGCAACCCGGGCAGGAACAGCAATCAGCCCCAGCATTTT. Its protein is CASNPGRNSNQPQHF. The chain links TRBV6-2 or TRBV6-3 to TRBJ1-5, with unresolved D. Germline CDR1 MNHEY, CDR2 SVGEGT. The CDR3 is 15 residues long. The V end was cut by 7 bases, the J end by 1 base, with 14 bases between.